The clone carrying this T cell receptor (beta chain) showed up many times. Its antigen is not identified. The CDR3 length is 13 residues. Deletions cut 6 bases from V and 3 bases from J, with 14 bases between. CDR1 and CDR2 (germline): DFQATT, SNEGSKA (reference sequence). In making TCR cDNA, 5'RACE template switching added a universal primer site and UMIs to it. A single record per CDR3 protein comes from TCRdb applying MiXCR to the 5' RACE reads. The data show some 350,000 distinct CDR3 sequences, with about 4% seen just once and 20% to 25% held by the top ten. These data originate in a study of T cells after yellow fever vaccination. Study results and caveats: FACS-sorted repertoires could contain abundant clonotypes contaminating from the bulk population. Re-detected after boosting: most primary clones, 95% to 98% of CD4 and roughly 88% of CD8. There was a small share of clonotypes that showed up in both the CD4 and CD8 compartments.

The J gene is TRBJ1-1, the V gene TRBV20-1; D may be TRBD1 (5 bases). This receptor was taken from a man aged 18 to 30 who received the YFV17D yellow fever vaccine. The sequencing here drew on PBMCs, taken 5 days after the yellow fever booster vaccination. CDR3 sequence reads: CSAGPQIYTEAFF. In nucleotides, the CDR3 is TGCAGTGCGGGACCCCAAATCTACACTGAAGCTTTCTTT.